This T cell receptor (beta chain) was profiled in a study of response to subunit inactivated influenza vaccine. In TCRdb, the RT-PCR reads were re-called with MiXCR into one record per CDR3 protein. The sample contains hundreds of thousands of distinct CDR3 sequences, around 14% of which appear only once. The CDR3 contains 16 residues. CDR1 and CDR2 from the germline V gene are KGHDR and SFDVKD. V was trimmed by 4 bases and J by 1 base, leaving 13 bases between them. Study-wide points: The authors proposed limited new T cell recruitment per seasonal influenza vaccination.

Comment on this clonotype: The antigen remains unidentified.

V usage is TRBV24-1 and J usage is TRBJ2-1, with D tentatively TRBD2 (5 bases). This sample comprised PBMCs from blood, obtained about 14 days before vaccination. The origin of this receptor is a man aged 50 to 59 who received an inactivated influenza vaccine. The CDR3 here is CATSDPRRESYNEQFF. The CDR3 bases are TGTGCCACCAGTGACCCTCGACGGGAATCCTACAATGAGCAGTTCTTC.